This T cell receptor beta chain is from a study of monozygotic twins with inflammatory bowel disease. To note about this clonotype: Its antigen is currently unknown.

Points from the study as a whole: Especially with disease activity, IBD patients had fewer clonotypes in common with others than healthy twins did. Concordant and discordant twins showed no difference in repertoire similarity, possibly from limited power.

The CDR3 loop spans 14 amino acids. CDR1 and CDR2 (germline): MDHEN, SYDVKM. From the 5' RACE reads, TCRdb lists one entry per CDR3 protein and no DNA. The sample holds around 150,000 distinct CDR3 sequences. The authors isolated total RNA from whole blood without sorting T cells. Input material: blood. This chain joins TRBV28 and TRBJ1-5; no DNA is available, so the TRBD1 call from TCRdb remains unchecked. The receptor's source is a human donor with ulcerative colitis or Crohn's disease, or a healthy co-twin of an affected twin (not recorded which). The CDR3 protein is CASSLRGQLQPQHF.